This passage covers 15 T cell receptor beta chains from one sample sequenced in a study of cytomegalovirus exposure and HLA in healthy donors. The PCR made use of 60 Vbeta and 13 Jbeta primers. Sequencing was performed with immunoSEQ multiplex PCR; in TCRdb, only in-frame clones are kept and a portion is missing. The table records roughly 100,000 clones, 83% of them present only once. The sequenced sample was PBMCs. All receptors come from a man younger than 35 in good health and CMV-seronegative.

This clone was observed a few times. The V and J genes are TRBV7-9 and TRBJ2-7; D may be TRBD2 (5 bases). Germline assignment: CDR1 SEHNR and CDR2 FQNEAQ (reference sequence). The V end lost 5 bases, the J end lost 2 bases, and 16 bases lay between the germline ends. The CDR3 is 15 amino acids. CDR3 loop: CASSRVELRAYEQYF. The CDR3 DNA sequence: TGTGCCAGCAGCCGCGTGGAGTTGCGGGCCTACGAGCAGTACTTC.

The chain has TRBV15 and TRBJ1-2, with D maybe TRBD1 (5 bases). The CDR3 loop spans 13 amino acids. With 5 bases removed from V and 6 bases from J, the gap between germline ends came to 13 bases. In germline, CDR1 is LNHNV, CDR2 YYDKDF (reference sequence). The CDR3: CATSPTGGNGYTF. The CDR3 nucleotides are TGTGCCACCAGCCCGACGGGGGGGAATGGCTACACCTTC. The entire variable domain, with the rest obtained from reference TRBV15 and TRBJ1-2, is as follows: DAMVIQNPRYQVTQFGKPVTLSCSQTLNHNVMYWYQQKSSQAPKLLFHYYDKDFNNEADTPDNFQSRRPNTSFCFLDIRSPGLGDTAMYLCATSPTGGNGYTFGSGTRLTVV.

In its sample, this clone was seen once. The chain carries TRBV28 and TRBJ2-3; D not resolved. V was cut by 6 bases and J by 1 base, with 5 bases left in between. CDR3 length: 12 amino acids. Germline lookup yields CDR1 MDHEN and CDR2 SYDVKM. The CDR3 nucleotides are TGTGCCAGCAGCTATGGCACAGATACGCAGTATTTT. It yields the protein CASSYGTDTQYF.

This chain uses TRBV28 with TRBJ1-2; 7 positions agree with TRBD1. The CDR3 loop spans 15 amino acids. The V and J ends lost 5 bases and 3 bases, in that order; junction bases with no gene match: 9. Per the germline V gene, CDR1 is MDHEN and CDR2 is SYDVKM. The CDR3 here is CASSLQGKGDYGYTF. Here the CDR3 DNA reads TGTGCCAGCAGTCTACAGGGGAAAGGTGACTATGGCTACACCTTC.

This clone was seen a handful of times. The genes are TRBV29-1 and TRBJ2-7; D is ambiguous. The ends were cut back, 3 bases at V and 6 bases at J, with 18 bases in the middle. Germline V CDR1 and CDR2: SQVTM, ANQGSEA. This CDR3 comprises 14 residues. The DNA of the CDR3 is TGCAGCGTTGAGCGCTACGACACACGGTCCGAGCAGTACTTC. The encoded protein is CSVERYDTRSEQYF.

V usage is TRBV4-3 and J usage is TRBJ1-4; 7 bases line up with TRBD1. Germline assignment: CDR1 LGHNA and CDR2 YSLEER. Trimming cost V 2 bases and J 0 bases; bases outside gene matches: 3. This CDR3 is built from 16 residues. CDR3 coding DNA: TGCGCCAGCAGCCAACGGGACAGCTCAACTAATGAAAAACTGTTTTTT. Protein: CASSQRDSSTNEKLFF.

The rearrangement joins TRBV5-6 to TRBJ1-1; no clear D gene. Trimming removed 5 bases at V and 0 bases at J, with 8 bases between. Germline CDR1 SGHDT, CDR2 YYEEEE. This CDR3 region has 13 residues. CDR3 in amino acids: CASRGSMNTEAFF. In nucleotides, the CDR3 is TGTGCCAGCAGGGGCTCCATGAACACTGAAGCTTTCTTT. The full variable domain, rest sourced from reference TRBV5-6 and TRBJ1-1, is DAGVTQSPTHLIKTRGQQVTLRCSPKSGHDTVSWYQQALGQGPQFIFQYYEEEERQRGNFPDRFSGHQFPNYSSELNVNALLLGDSALYLCASRGSMNTEAFFGQGTRLTVV.

Points on this clone: The junction departs from the called germline gene at one end, perhaps through a read error. This sequence joins TRBV5-1 and TRBJ2-7, with TRBD1 identical over 8 bases. Germline CDR1 and CDR2: SGHRS and YFSETQ. This CDR3 has 14 amino acids. The CDR3 DNA follows: TGTGCCAGCAGCTTGGGACAGGTATCCTACGAGCAGTACTTC. Translating gives CASSLGQVSYEQYF.

The chain recombines TRBV6-5 with TRBJ2-3, with 9 nucleotides matching TRBD1. Unmatched junction bases numbered 6, after V lost 3 bases and J lost 2 bases. The CDR3 length is 16 residues. The germline V gene has CDR1 MNHEY and CDR2 SVGAGI. Written as DNA, the CDR3 is TGTGCCAGCAGTTATTCGGACAGGGGTCCCACAGATACGCAGTATTTT. This gives the protein CASSYSDRGPTDTQYF.

The J gene is TRBJ1-2, the V gene TRBV7-9; D gene uncertain. Trimming cost V 1 base and J 3 bases, with 15 bases left between them. Per germline, CDR1 SEHNR and CDR2 FQNEAQ (reference sequence). This CDR3 is 16 amino acids long. CDR3 nucleotide sequence: TGTGCCAGCAGCTTAGGAGGGCCAGTTCGGGACTATGGCTACACCTTC. This sequence encodes CASSLGGPVRDYGYTF. Drawing the rest from reference TRBV7-9 and TRBJ1-2, the complete variable domain is DTGVSQNPRHKITKRGQNVTFRCDPISEHNRLYWYRQTLGQGPEFLTYFQNEAQLEKSRLLSDRFSAERPKGSFSTLEIQRTEQGDSAMYLCASSLGGPVRDYGYTFGSGTRLTVV.

This rearrangement joins TRBV7-2 to TRBJ2-2; D unclear. The germline gives CDR1 SGHTA, CDR2 FQGNSA. This CDR3 is built from 14 residues. Trimming cost V 3 bases and J 2 bases, with 7 bases left between them. CDR3 amino acids: CASSLSQNTGELFF. Written as DNA, the CDR3 is TGTGCCAGCAGCTTGAGCCAAAACACCGGGGAGCTGTTTTTT.

The CDR3: CASRRGNQETQYF. The CDR3 coding sequence is TGTGCCAGCCGGAGGGGAAACCAAGAGACCCAGTACTTC. The chain couples TRBV25-1 to TRBJ2-5, with a weak D call TRBD2 (6 bases). The CDR3 covers 13 residues. Germline V gene sequence: CDR1 MGHDK, CDR2 SYGVNS. V was clipped by 8 bases and J by 0 bases, with 10 bases between them.

CDR3 bases: TGTGCCAGCAGTGCCCCCTATAGCAATCAGCCCCAGCATTTT. Translating it yields CASSAPYSNQPQHF. The chain carries TRBV28 and TRBJ1-5; D call uncertain. The CDR3 spans 14 residues. The ends were cut back, 5 bases at V and 0 bases at J, with 8 bases in the middle. Germline CDR1 is MDHEN and CDR2 is SYDVKM.

V is TRBV27 and J is TRBJ2-7; D unresolved. The CDR3 sequence is 15 residues long. The germline V and J ends were trimmed by 4 bases and 4 bases, with 17 bases remaining between them. The germline gives CDR1 MNHEY, CDR2 SMNVEV (reference sequence). The DNA of the CDR3 is TGTGCCAGCAGTTATATCGGTTCCCCTTTGTACGAGCAGTACTTC. Translation: CASSYIGSPLYEQYF.

The chain has TRBV9 and TRBJ2-1, with a weak D call TRBD2 (6 bases). Germline V gives CDR1 SGDLS, CDR2 YYNGEE. The CDR3 contains 19 residues. Trimming took 2 bases from V and 2 from J, leaving 23 bases between them. DNA of the CDR3: TGTGCCAGCAGCGTCCCCGGAACGGGAGATCTCCTCACCTACAATGAGCAGTTCTTC. It translates to CASSVPGTGDLLTYNEQFF.